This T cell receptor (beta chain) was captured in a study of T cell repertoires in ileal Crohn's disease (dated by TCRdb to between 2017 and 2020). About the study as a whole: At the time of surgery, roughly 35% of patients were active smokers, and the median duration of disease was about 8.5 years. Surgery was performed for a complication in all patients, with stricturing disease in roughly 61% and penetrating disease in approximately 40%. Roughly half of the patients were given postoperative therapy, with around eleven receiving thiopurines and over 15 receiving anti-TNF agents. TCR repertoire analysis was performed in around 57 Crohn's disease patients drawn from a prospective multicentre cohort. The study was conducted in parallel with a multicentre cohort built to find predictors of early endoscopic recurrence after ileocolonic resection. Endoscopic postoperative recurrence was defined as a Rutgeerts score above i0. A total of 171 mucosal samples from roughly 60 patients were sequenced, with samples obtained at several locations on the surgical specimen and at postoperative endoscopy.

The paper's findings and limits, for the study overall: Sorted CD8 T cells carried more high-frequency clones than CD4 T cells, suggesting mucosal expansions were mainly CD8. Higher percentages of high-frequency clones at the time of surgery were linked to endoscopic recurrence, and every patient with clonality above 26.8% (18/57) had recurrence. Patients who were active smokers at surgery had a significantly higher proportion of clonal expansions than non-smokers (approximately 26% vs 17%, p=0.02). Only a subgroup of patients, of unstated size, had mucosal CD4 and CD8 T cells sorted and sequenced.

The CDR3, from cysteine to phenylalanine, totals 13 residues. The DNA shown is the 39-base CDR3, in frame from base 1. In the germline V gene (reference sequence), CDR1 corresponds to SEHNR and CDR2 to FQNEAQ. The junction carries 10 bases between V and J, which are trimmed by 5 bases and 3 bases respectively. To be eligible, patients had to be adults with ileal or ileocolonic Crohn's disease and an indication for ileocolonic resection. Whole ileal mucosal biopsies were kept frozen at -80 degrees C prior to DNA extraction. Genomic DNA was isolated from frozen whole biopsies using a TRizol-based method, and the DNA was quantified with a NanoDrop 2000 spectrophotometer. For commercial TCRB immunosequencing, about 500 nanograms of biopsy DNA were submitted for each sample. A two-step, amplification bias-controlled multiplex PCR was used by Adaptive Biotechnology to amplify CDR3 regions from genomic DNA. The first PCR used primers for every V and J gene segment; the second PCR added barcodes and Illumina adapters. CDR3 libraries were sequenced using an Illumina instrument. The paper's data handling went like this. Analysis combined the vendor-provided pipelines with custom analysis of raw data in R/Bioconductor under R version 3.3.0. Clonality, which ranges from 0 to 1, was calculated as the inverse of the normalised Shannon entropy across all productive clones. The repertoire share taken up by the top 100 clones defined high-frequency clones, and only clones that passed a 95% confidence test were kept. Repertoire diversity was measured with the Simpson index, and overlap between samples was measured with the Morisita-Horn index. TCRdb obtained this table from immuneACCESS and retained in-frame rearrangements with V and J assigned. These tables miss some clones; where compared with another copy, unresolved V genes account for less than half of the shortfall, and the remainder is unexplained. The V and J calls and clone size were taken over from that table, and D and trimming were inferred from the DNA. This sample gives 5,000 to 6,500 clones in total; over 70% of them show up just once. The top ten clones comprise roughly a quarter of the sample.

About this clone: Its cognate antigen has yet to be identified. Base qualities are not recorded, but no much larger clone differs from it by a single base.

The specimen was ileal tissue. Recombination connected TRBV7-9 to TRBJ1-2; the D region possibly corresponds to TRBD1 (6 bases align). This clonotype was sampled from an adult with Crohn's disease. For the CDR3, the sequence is CASSGAGDYGYTF. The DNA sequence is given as TGTGCCAGCAGCGGGGCAGGGGACTATGGCTACACCTTC.